The entry below describes one T cell receptor beta chain. The antigen remains undetermined. V lost 8 bases and J lost 7; bases outside the gene matches: 14. This CDR3 is 15 amino acids long. CDR1 and CDR2 (germline): WNHNN, SYGVQD (reference sequence). The protocol was immunoSEQ multiplex PCR, while the TCRdb copy is restricted to in-frame clones and leaves out a portion. The sample carries 75,000 to 90,000 clones, 95% recorded once. The data were taken from a study of cytomegalovirus exposure and HLA in healthy donors. Study-wide points: The authors confirmed in vitro that a few CMV-associated chains were specific for CMV antigens. Despite most TCR sequences being rare, some public TCRs occurred in many donors. According to a subsequent analysis, TCR clusters identified in the first cohort showed a tendency to co-occur across the roughly 110 validation repertoires.

The donors were part of the validation cohort, which consisted of roughly 120 subjects and was separate from the first cohort of around 620 subjects. The source of this sequence is a young woman in good health and CMV-seronegative. Sequenced input: PBMCs. This chain joins TRBV10-1 and TRBJ2-7; 10 nucleotides agree with TRBD1. This chain's CDR3 is CASGHPGTGVGEQYF. The CDR3 DNA reads as TGCGCCAGCGGGCACCCAGGGACAGGGGTCGGGGAGCAGTACTTC.